This T cell receptor (beta chain) is drawn from a study of T cell repertoires in cytomegalovirus infection. Study-wide background: Public TCR beta signatures provided an indication of both CMV infection and a matching HLA type. Findings and limits, study-wide: HLA-C-restricted TCR beta clonotypes specific for CMV led the ex vivo response. Summed frequency of shared TCR beta families picked out CMV carriers who also had the relevant HLA.

TCRdb analysed the reads with MiXCR anew, one entry per CDR3 protein. The table has around 19,000 distinct CDR3 sequences, about 39% seen once. This clonotype was counted between two and nine times. The target antigen is unknown. The CDR3 is 16 amino acids. Germline CDR1 and CDR2: SGHAT and FQNNGV. Trimming took off 5 bases at V and 4 bases at J, with 15 bases between the two ends. The receptor's source is a human donor in good health (CMV status not recorded). Some clones in this sample may be carry-over from other donors' samples. V usage is TRBV11-2 and J usage is TRBJ2-6; possible D gene TRBD1, 6 bases. The starting material was CD8+ T cells from cultured PBMCs, obtained from culture after CMV antigen stimulation. CDR3 sequence: CASSRQRQGGANVLTF. DNA for the CDR3: TGTGCCAGCAGCCGACAGAGGCAGGGGGGGGCCAACGTCCTGACTTTC.